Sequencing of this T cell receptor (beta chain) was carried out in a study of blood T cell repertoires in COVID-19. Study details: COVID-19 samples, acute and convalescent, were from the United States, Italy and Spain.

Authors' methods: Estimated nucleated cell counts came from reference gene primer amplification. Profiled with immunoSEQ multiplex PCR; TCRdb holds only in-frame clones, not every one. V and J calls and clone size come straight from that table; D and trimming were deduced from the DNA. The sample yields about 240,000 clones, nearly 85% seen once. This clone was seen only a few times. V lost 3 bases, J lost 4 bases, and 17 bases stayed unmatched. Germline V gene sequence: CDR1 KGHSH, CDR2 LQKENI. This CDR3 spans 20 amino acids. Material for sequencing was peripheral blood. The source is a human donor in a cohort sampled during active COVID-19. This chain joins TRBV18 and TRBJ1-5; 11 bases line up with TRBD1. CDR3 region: CASSPGYVGTGGLRNQPQHF. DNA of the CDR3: TGTGCCAGCTCACCGGGGTACGTGGGGACAGGGGGTCTGCGGAATCAGCCCCAGCATTTT.